Given below is one TCR beta chain in context. cDNA synthesis used a TRAV/TRBV-specific primer set for both chains. TCRs were put through around 20 PCR cycles of amplification with Phusion. A constant-region primer and the V-primer adapter served as the primer pair. TCRdb fed the reads into MiXCR, producing one record per CDR3 protein. Among tens of thousands of distinct CDR3 sequences, about 18% were seen once, and the ten largest hold less than 3%. Trimming left V 0 bases short and J 4 bases short, with 24 bases between. Germline lookup yields CDR1 LGHNA and CDR2 YNFKEQ. The CDR3 length is 20 residues. The sample originates from a study of low-dose radiotherapy and immunotherapy resistance in tumors. Study-wide background: A total of 13 Gy over 26 weeks was given to Cohort 2 as 1 Gy per fraction every two weeks.

Time point in this sample: before trial treatment. The sample in question was PBMCs, obtained before treatment. This receptor was obtained from a male donor with prostate cancer. J is TRBJ2-2 and V is TRBV4-2, with D perhaps TRBD1 or TRBD2 (5 bases each). This CDR3 reads CASSQDKGRIPFTTTGELFF. CDR3 sequence (DNA): TGTGCCAGCAGCCAAGATAAGGGACGGATTCCCTTCACGACCACCGGGGAGCTGTTTTTT.